The clone carrying this T cell receptor beta chain has just one count. The data were taken from a study of glioma-infiltrating T cells after dendritic cell vaccination. Across the study: Dendritic cell vaccine was injected intradermally three times, biweekly.

The germline V and J ends were trimmed by 5 bases and 3 bases, with 11 bases remaining between them. The CDR3 has 13 residues. Germline-derived CDR1 and CDR2 are SNHLY and FYNNEI. Profiling relied on immunoSEQ multiplex PCR, and the TCRdb table lists in-frame clones only, not all of them. The sample has about 92,000 clones; 70% to 90% are singletons. The sequencing used blood, collected before dendritic cell vaccination. This rearrangement joins TRBV2 to TRBJ2-7, with TRBD1 as a possible D gene (6 bases). The source is a human donor with glioblastoma. CDR3 residues: CASSWTAFYEQYF. The CDR3, as DNA: TGTGCCAGCAGTTGGACAGCGTTCTACGAGCAGTACTTC.